Following are 8 T cell receptor beta chains from one sample sequenced in a study of T cell clonality in common variable immunodeficiency (dated by TCRdb to 2015 to 2017). The research as a whole found: CVID TCRbeta sequences were reported to have fewer deletions and N-nucleotide insertions and to lack highly modified clones with 13 or more V deletions.

The antigens for these receptors are not known. Libraries came from the immunoSEQ multiplex PCR assay. TCRdb took over this immuneACCESS table, retaining in-frame rearrangements with V and J assigned. Such tables are incomplete; in checked studies, under half of the missing clones stem from an unresolved V gene, and the remainder is unexplained. The sample has 25,000 to 35,000 clones on record, with no singletons. Clones ranked in the top ten supply 3.1% of the sample. The sample consisted of peripheral blood mononuclear cells. These receptors were taken from a human donor with common variable immunodeficiency.

This clone was picked up a small number of times. With the read ending 3 residues before the CDR3 end, the germline J gene is used to fill in that end. The J gene is TRBJ1-4, the V gene TRBV6-1; 8 positions match TRBD1. There are 14 residues in the CDR3. CDR1 is MNHNS and CDR2 is SASEGT in the germline V gene. J was trimmed by 8 bases and V by 3 bases; bases with no gene match: 5. The sequenced part of the CDR3 DNA is TGTGCCAGCAGTGAGGACAGGGTGAGGGAAAAA. Translating gives CASSEDRVREK. The full CDR3 reads CASSEDRVREKLFF.

In the case of this clone: The read ends 3 residues before the CDR3 terminus; that terminus is restored from the germline J gene. This sequence joins TRBV7-6 and TRBJ2-7; TRBD2 agrees at 7 bases. Germline loops: CDR1 SGHVS, CDR2 FNYEAQ. Trimming removed 5 bases from V and 2 bases from J; junction bases left unmatched: 9. CDR3 length: 15 amino acids. CDR3 region: CASSPEAGLAYEQYF. Incomplete CDR3 DNA: TGTGCCAGCAGCCCAGAAGCGGGACTCGCCTACGAG.

By sample share, this clone is medium-sized. The CDR3 end falls 3 residues outside the read, so it is completed with the germline J gene. The chain uses TRBV30 and TRBJ2-1; TRBD1 matches 9 bases. This CDR3 contains 15 residues. Germline trimming cut 0 bases from V and 2 bases from J; bases unmatched to any gene: 2. CDR1 and CDR2 from the germline V gene are GTSNPN and SVGIG (reference sequence). The CDR3 reads CAWSVTGGPYNEQFF. CDR3 DNA, as far as it was read: TGTGCCTGGAGTGTAACAGGGGGCCCCTACAATGAG.

This clone was counted between two and nine times. The CDR3 is CASSLEQGGYEQYF. CDR3 DNA (partial): TGTGCCAGCAGCTTGGAACAGGGTGGTTACGAG. This rearrangement joins TRBV5-4 to TRBJ2-7; possibly TRBD1 for D (6 bases). The read ends 3 residues shy of where the CDR3 ends; the end is completed using the germline J gene. The CDR3 totals 14 residues. Trimming left V 0 bases short and J 4 bases short, with 11 bases between. Germline CDR1 reads SGHNT; CDR2 reads YYREEE (reference sequence).

At least ten counts were recorded for this clone. Read sequence stops 3 residues before the CDR3 end, and the germline J gene provides the missing end. Additional DNA sequences in this sample encode the identical CDR3. This chain uses TRBV2 with TRBJ2-2; the D gene is possibly TRBD1 (6 bases). V lost 5 bases to trimming and J lost 1 base, with 8 bases between them. The CDR3 sequence is 14 residues long. CDR1 is SNHLY and CDR2 is FYNNEI in the germline V gene. CDR3 bases read: TGTGCCAGCAGTCGAGGGGGGAACACCGGGGAG. Translation gives CASSRGGNTGE. The CDR3 in its entirety is CASSRGGNTGELFF.

This clone was counted at least ten times. Coverage ceases 3 residues before the CDR3 finishes, and the germline J gene fills in the end. The V and J genes are TRBV5-1 and TRBJ1-2; the match to TRBD1 covers 9 bases. The CDR3 is made up of 14 amino acids. Germline V lookup: CDR1 SGHRS, CDR2 YFSETQ. The CDR3 loop is CASSSRGQGVGYTF. The covered CDR3 bases are TGCGCCAGCAGCTCGAGGGGACAGGGCGTAGGC.

This clone has more than one count but fewer than ten. CDR3 DNA (partial): TGTGCCTGGAGTGTACGGGGAGAGGCTAATGAAAAA. It yields the protein CAWSVRGEANEK. Given in full, the CDR3 is CAWSVRGEANEKLFF. This sequence joins TRBV30 and TRBJ1-4; D call uncertain. The CDR3 end falls 3 residues outside the read, so it is completed with the germline J gene. Between the trimmed V and J ends, which lost 0 bases and 3 bases, there was a span of 11 bases. The CDR3 is 15 residues long. The germline V gene encodes CDR1 GTSNPN and CDR2 SVGIG (reference sequence). The full variable domain, in which reference TRBV30 and TRBJ1-4 provide the parts outside the CDR3, is SQTIHQWPATLVQPVGSPLSLECTVEGTSNPNLYWYRQAAGRGLQLLFYSVGIGQISSEVPQNLSASRPQDRQFILSSKKLLLSDSGFYLCAWSVRGEANEKLFFGSGTQLSVL.

This clone occurred many times. Read sequence stops 3 residues before the CDR3 end, and the germline J gene provides the missing end. This sequence joins TRBV5-1 and TRBJ2-2, with 11 positions matching TRBD1. This CDR3 is built from 14 residues. CDR1 SGHRS and CDR2 YFSETQ come from the germline V gene. J was trimmed by 7 bases and V by 3 bases; bases with no gene match: 2. This chain's CDR3 is CASSSGQGDGELFF. CDR3 DNA, as far as it was read: TGCGCCAGCAGCTCGGGACAGGGGGACGGGGAG. Full variable domain (outside the CDR3, taken from reference TRBV5-1 and TRBJ2-2): KAGVTQTPRYLIKTRGQQVTLSCSPISGHRSVSWYQQTPGQGLQFLFEYFSETQRNKGNFPGRFSGRQFSNSRSEMNVSTLELGDSALYLCASSSGQGDGELFFGEGSRLTVL.